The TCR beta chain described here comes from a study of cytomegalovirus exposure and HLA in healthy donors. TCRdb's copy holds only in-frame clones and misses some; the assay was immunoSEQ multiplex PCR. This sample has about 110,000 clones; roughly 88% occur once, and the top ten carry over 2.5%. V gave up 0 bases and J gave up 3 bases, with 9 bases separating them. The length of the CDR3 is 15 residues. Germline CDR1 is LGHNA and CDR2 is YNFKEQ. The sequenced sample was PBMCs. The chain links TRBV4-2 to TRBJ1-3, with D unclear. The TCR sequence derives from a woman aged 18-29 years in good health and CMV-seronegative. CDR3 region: CASSQEGGIGNTIYF. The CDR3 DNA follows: TGTGCCAGCAGCCAAGAAGGAGGGATTGGAAACACCATATATTTT.